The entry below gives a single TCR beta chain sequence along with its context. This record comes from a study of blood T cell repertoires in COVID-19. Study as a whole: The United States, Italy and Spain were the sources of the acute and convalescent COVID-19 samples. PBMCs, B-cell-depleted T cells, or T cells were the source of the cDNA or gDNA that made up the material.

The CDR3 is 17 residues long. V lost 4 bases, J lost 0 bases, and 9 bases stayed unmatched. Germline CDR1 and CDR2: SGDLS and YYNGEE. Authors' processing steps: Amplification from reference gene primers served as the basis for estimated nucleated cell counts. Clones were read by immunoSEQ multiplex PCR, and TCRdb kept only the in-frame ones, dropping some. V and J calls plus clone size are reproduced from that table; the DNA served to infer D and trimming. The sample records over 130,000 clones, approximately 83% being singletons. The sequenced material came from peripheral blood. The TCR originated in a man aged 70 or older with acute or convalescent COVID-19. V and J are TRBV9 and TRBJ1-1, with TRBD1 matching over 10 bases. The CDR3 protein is CASSPQTGGLMNTEAFF. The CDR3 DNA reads TGTGCCAGCAGCCCCCAGACAGGGGGCTTAATGAACACTGAAGCTTTCTTT.